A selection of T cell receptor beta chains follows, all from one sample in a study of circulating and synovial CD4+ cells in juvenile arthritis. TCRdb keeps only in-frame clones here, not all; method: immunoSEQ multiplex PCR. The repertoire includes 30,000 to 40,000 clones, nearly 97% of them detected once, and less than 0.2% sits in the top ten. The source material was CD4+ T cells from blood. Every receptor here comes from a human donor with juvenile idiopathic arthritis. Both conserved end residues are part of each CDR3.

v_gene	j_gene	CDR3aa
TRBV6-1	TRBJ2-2	CASAGLAGTGELFF
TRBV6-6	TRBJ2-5	CASRTKGLARPETQYF
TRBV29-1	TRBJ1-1	CSVEGQRNTEAFF
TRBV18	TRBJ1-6	CASSQDRVGSPLHF
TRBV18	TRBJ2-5	CASSPREPRRWGGEETQYF
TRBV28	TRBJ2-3	CASSLVRSGPTDTQYF
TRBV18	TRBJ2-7	CASSTLTGTGGYEQYF
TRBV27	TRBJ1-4	CASSFNTLNEKLFF
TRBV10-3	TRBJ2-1	CAISDILEEGLAHNEQFF
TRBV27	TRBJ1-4	CASTRAPGEKLFF